This is a list of T cell receptor beta chains from one sample in a study of molecular identifiers for immune sequencing clone quantification. TCRdb called the PCR reads again in MiXCR, with one record for every CDR3 protein. The sample contains hundreds of thousands of distinct CDR3 sequences, around 25% of which appear only once. Sequences were obtained from naive CD8+ T cells from blood, with Jurkat cell RNA spiked in. Source of these receptors: a human donor in good health. Some libraries in this study had Jurkat cell RNA spiked in. Each CDR3 is given with its conserved first and last residue. Each record gives: clone size, D gene, V gene, J gene, CDR3 protein, CDR3 DNA. D genes are given only for firm matches. The size entry is marked missing in some rows and otherwise reads once, few, many or a size class.

abundance: few; d_gene: TRBD1; v_gene: TRBV6-6; j_gene: TRBJ1-2; CDR3aa: CASILLQGTNYGYTF; CDR3nt: TGTGCCAGCATCCTTTTACAGGGGACTAACTATGGCTACACCTTC
abundance: NA; d_gene: NA; v_gene: TRBV13; j_gene: TRBJ2-1; CDR3aa: CASNPLDYEQFF; CDR3nt: TGTGCCAGCAACCCACTAGACTATGAGCAGTTCTTC
abundance: NA; d_gene: TRBD1; v_gene: TRBV4-3; j_gene: TRBJ1-6; CDR3aa: CASSRRDRDNSPLHF; CDR3nt: TGCGCCAGCAGCCGTAGGGACAGAGATAATTCACCCCTCCACTTT
abundance: few; d_gene: NA; v_gene: TRBV20-1; j_gene: TRBJ2-3; CDR3aa: CSARAEVADTQYF; CDR3nt: TGCAGTGCTAGGGCCGAGGTAGCAGATACGCAGTATTTT
abundance: many; d_gene: TRBD1; v_gene: TRBV7-9; j_gene: TRBJ1-5; CDR3aa: CASSYGTGTNQPQHF; CDR3nt: TGTGCCAGCAGCTATGGGACAGGGACCAATCAGCCCCAGCATTTT
abundance: NA; d_gene: NA; v_gene: TRBV4-1; j_gene: TRBJ2-7; CDR3aa: CASSLQTGPEEQYF; CDR3nt: TGCGCCAGCAGCCTCCAGACAGGCCCCGAAGAGCAGTACTTC
abundance: few; d_gene: TRBD1; v_gene: TRBV20-1; j_gene: TRBJ2-5; CDR3aa: CSADRDSPETQYF; CDR3nt: TGCAGTGCTGATAGGGACAGTCCAGAGACCCAGTACTTC
abundance: NA; d_gene: TRBD2; v_gene: TRBV4-1; j_gene: TRBJ2-5; CDR3aa: CASSQDLKARGLLETQYF; CDR3nt: TGCGCCAGCAGCCAAGATTTAAAGGCCCGGGGACTATTGGAGACCCAGTACTTC
abundance: many; d_gene: NA; v_gene: TRBV29-1; j_gene: TRBJ2-7; CDR3aa: CSALVVGEQYF; CDR3nt: TGCAGCGCGCTCGTTGTCGGCGAGCAGTACTTC
abundance: few; d_gene: NA; v_gene: TRBV2; j_gene: TRBJ1-5; CDR3aa: CASKYGDSNQPQHF; CDR3nt: TGTGCCAGCAAATACGGAGATAGCAATCAGCCCCAGCATTTT
abundance: many; d_gene: NA; v_gene: TRBV7-9; j_gene: TRBJ2-5; CDR3aa: CASSLVRDQETQYF; CDR3nt: TGTGCCAGCAGCTTAGTCAGGGACCAAGAGACCCAGTACTTC
abundance: many; d_gene: NA; v_gene: TRBV29-1; j_gene: TRBJ2-7; CDR3aa: CSVPGDRTYEQYF; CDR3nt: TGCAGCGTTCCGGGGGACCGAACCTACGAGCAGTACTTC
abundance: few; d_gene: NA; v_gene: TRBV7-3; j_gene: TRBJ2-3; CDR3aa: CASSSLGGASTDTQYF; CDR3nt: TGTGCCAGCAGCTCCCTTGGCGGGGCTAGCACAGATACGCAGTATTTT
abundance: many; d_gene: NA; v_gene: TRBV7-2; j_gene: TRBJ2-7; CDR3aa: CASSLVLWGEQYF; CDR3nt: TGTGCCAGCAGCTTAGTATTGTGGGGCGAGCAGTACTTC
abundance: NA; d_gene: NA; v_gene: TRBV4-1; j_gene: TRBJ2-4; CDR3aa: CASSHGSHRASLAKNIQYF; CDR3nt: TGCGCCAGCAGCCATGGGTCCCACCGGGCCTCCCTAGCCAAAAACATTCAGTACTTC
abundance: many; d_gene: NA; v_gene: TRBV5-1; j_gene: TRBJ2-7; CDR3aa: CASAEVSSYEQYF; CDR3nt: TGCGCCAGCGCCGAGGTGAGCTCCTACGAGCAGTACTTC
abundance: few; d_gene: NA; v_gene: TRBV27; j_gene: TRBJ2-7; CDR3aa: CASSLLDSSYEQYF; CDR3nt: TGTGCCAGCAGTTTACTGGACAGTTCCTACGAGCAGTACTTC
abundance: NA; d_gene: NA; v_gene: TRBV4-1; j_gene: TRBJ1-1; CDR3aa: CASSQGALGSTEAFF; CDR3nt: TGCGCCAGCAGCCAAGGGGCCCTGGGTAGCACTGAAGCTTTCTTT
abundance: NA; d_gene: NA; v_gene: TRBV14; j_gene: TRBJ2-3; CDR3aa: CASSQESWGGSSQYF; CDR3nt: TGTGCCAGCAGCCAAGAATCTTGGGGCGGGTCTTCGCAGTATTTT
abundance: many; d_gene: NA; v_gene: TRBV9; j_gene: TRBJ2-3; CDR3aa: CASSVDPRDTRGYTDTQYF; CDR3nt: TGTGCCAGCAGCGTAGATCCCCGGGACACCCGGGGATACACAGATACGCAGTATTTT
abundance: NA; d_gene: TRBD2; v_gene: TRBV7-9; j_gene: TRBJ2-7; CDR3aa: CASSSPLIAGSYEQYF; CDR3nt: TGTGCCAGCAGCTCGCCTCTCATAGCGGGGAGCTACGAGCAGTACTTC
abundance: few; d_gene: NA; v_gene: TRBV27; j_gene: TRBJ2-7; CDR3aa: CASSLSSAQQYEQYF; CDR3nt: TGTGCCAGCAGTTTATCGTCGGCACAGCAATACGAGCAGTACTTC
abundance: NA; d_gene: NA; v_gene: TRBV9; j_gene: TRBJ1-4; CDR3aa: CASSVSGGVSKEKLFF; CDR3nt: TGTGCCAGCAGCGTAAGTGGTGGAGTATCCAAGGAAAAACTGTTTTTT
abundance: many; d_gene: TRBD2; v_gene: TRBV5-1; j_gene: TRBJ2-3; CDR3aa: CASSQTSGGDYTDTQYF; CDR3nt: TGCGCCAGCAGCCAGACTAGCGGGGGGGACTACACAGATACGCAGTATTTT
abundance: NA; d_gene: NA; v_gene: TRBV6-1; j_gene: TRBJ2-7; CDR3aa: CASNEKEMVIRWEQYF; CDR3nt: TGTGCCAGCAACGAAAAAGAGATGGTTATCCGTTGGGAGCAGTACTTC
abundance: NA; d_gene: TRBD2; v_gene: TRBV19; j_gene: TRBJ2-7; CDR3aa: CASSSSGRAEQYF; CDR3nt: TGTGCCAGTAGTTCCAGCGGGAGGGCCGAGCAGTACTTC
abundance: NA; d_gene: NA; v_gene: TRBV7-9; j_gene: TRBJ2-7; CDR3aa: CASGLIPAAYEQYF; CDR3nt: TGTGCCAGCGGCTTAATCCCGGCAGCATACGAGCAGTACTTC
abundance: many; d_gene: NA; v_gene: TRBV9; j_gene: TRBJ1-1; CDR3aa: CASSVKGNTEAFF; CDR3nt: TGTGCCAGCAGCGTTAAAGGTAACACTGAAGCTTTCTTT
abundance: many; d_gene: NA; v_gene: TRBV4-3; j_gene: TRBJ1-4; CDR3aa: CASSHGTGINEKLFF; CDR3nt: TGCGCCAGCAGCCATGGAACCGGGATTAATGAAAAACTGTTTTTT
abundance: few; d_gene: NA; v_gene: TRBV6-2/TRBV6-3; j_gene: TRBJ2-1; CDR3aa: CASSYSSLAYNEQFF; CDR3nt: TGTGCCAGCAGTTACTCGAGCCTAGCTTACAATGAGCAGTTCTTC
abundance: few; d_gene: NA; v_gene: TRBV28; j_gene: TRBJ1-5; CDR3aa: CASSFSLFLQKTEISNQPQHF; CDR3nt: TGTGCCAGCAGTTTTAGTTTGTTCCTGCAGAAGACAGAAATTAGCAATCAGCCCCAGCATTTT
abundance: many; d_gene: NA; v_gene: TRBV4-2; j_gene: TRBJ2-5; CDR3aa: CASSHPEGRGYQETQYF; CDR3nt: TGTGCCAGCAGCCACCCGGAGGGGCGTGGGTACCAAGAGACCCAGTACTTC
abundance: NA; d_gene: NA; v_gene: TRBV6-2/TRBV6-3; j_gene: TRBJ2-7; CDR3aa: CASSTTGFSYEQYF; CDR3nt: TGTGCCAGCAGCACCACAGGGTTCTCCTACGAGCAGTACTTC
abundance: many; d_gene: NA; v_gene: TRBV4-3; j_gene: TRBJ1-4; CDR3aa: CASSQDPPGHFTGEKLFF; CDR3nt: TGCGCCAGCAGCCAAGATCCCCCCGGACACTTCACGGGTGAAAAACTGTTTTTT
abundance: NA; d_gene: TRBD1; v_gene: TRBV5-4; j_gene: TRBJ2-7; CDR3aa: CASSLPGQGSYEQYF; CDR3nt: TGTGCCAGCAGCTTACCGGGACAGGGTTCCTACGAGCAGTACTTC
abundance: many; d_gene: NA; v_gene: TRBV3-1; j_gene: TRBJ2-3; CDR3aa: CASSKGGGKKTDTQYF; CDR3nt: TGTGCCAGCAGCAAGGGGGGCGGAAAAAAAACAGATACGCAGTATTTT
abundance: many; d_gene: NA; v_gene: TRBV6-5; j_gene: TRBJ1-5; CDR3aa: CASSSRLDQPQHF; CDR3nt: TGTGCCAGCAGCTCCAGGCTCGATCAGCCCCAGCATTTT
abundance: many; d_gene: NA; v_gene: TRBV7-9; j_gene: TRBJ2-3; CDR3aa: CASSIWADTQYF; CDR3nt: TGTGCCAGCAGCATCTGGGCGGATACGCAGTATTTT
abundance: few; d_gene: NA; v_gene: TRBV19; j_gene: TRBJ1-1; CDR3aa: CASSIDFTGRNEAFF; CDR3nt: TGTGCCAGTAGTATAGATTTTACAGGGAGAAATGAAGCTTTCTTT
abundance: few; d_gene: NA; v_gene: TRBV6-2/TRBV6-3; j_gene: TRBJ1-2; CDR3aa: CASSYPSRVDYGYTF; CDR3nt: TGTGCCAGCAGTTACCCGAGCAGGGTTGACTATGGCTACACCTTC
abundance: NA; d_gene: NA; v_gene: TRBV4-1; j_gene: TRBJ2-7; CDR3aa: CASSLKFAREYEQYF; CDR3nt: TGCGCCAGCAGCTTAAAGTTCGCCCGGGAGTACGAGCAGTACTTC